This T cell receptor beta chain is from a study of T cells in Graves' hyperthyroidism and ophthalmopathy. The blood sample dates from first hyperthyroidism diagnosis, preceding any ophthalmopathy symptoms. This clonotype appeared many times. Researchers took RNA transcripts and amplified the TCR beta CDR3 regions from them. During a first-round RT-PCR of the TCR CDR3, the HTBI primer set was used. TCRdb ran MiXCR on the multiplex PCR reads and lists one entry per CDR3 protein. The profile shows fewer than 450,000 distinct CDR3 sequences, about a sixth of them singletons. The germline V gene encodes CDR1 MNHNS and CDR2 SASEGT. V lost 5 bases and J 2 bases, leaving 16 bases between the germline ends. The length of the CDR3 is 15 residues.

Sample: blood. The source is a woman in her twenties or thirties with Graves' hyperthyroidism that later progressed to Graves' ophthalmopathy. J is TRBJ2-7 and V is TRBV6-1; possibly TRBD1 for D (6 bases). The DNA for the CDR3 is TGTGCCAGCAGTCAACAGGGCCAATTCCCCTACGAGCAGTACTTC. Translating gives CASSQQGQFPYEQYF.